Sequencing of this T cell receptor (beta chain) was carried out in a study of human T cells and chemical hapten exposure. Turning to the study itself: Once 0.01% DPC had been applied to the upper back by patch test, readings were taken at 6 days. Predominantly women, the patients had alopecia areata, totalis or universalis. Yields of TCR per sample differed, chiefly owing to small differences in pooled library volume.

TCRdb itself ran the RACE reads through MiXCR, one entry per CDR3 protein. The sample holds more than 75,000 distinct CDR3 sequences, 10% seen once. Noted time point: patch test 2, 6 weeks after DPC sensitization. Stated treatment: therapeutic diphenylcyclopropenone sensitization with weekly scalp DPC. Each patch-test visit's blood sample preceded patch application. Germline assignment: CDR1 MDHEN and CDR2 SYDVKM. This CDR3 region has 11 residues. V was clipped by 6 bases and J by 8 bases, with 8 bases between them. The chain joins TRBV28 to TRBJ2-1; D unresolved. The clonotype was recovered from a woman in her 30s with alopecia areata. Some clones in this sample may be carry-over from other donors' samples. The source was whole blood, collected in connection with sensitization to the hapten diphenylcyclopropenone (DPC). The CDR3 protein is CASSPFDEQFF. The CDR3 bases are TGTGCCAGCAGCCCTTTTGATGAGCAGTTCTTC.